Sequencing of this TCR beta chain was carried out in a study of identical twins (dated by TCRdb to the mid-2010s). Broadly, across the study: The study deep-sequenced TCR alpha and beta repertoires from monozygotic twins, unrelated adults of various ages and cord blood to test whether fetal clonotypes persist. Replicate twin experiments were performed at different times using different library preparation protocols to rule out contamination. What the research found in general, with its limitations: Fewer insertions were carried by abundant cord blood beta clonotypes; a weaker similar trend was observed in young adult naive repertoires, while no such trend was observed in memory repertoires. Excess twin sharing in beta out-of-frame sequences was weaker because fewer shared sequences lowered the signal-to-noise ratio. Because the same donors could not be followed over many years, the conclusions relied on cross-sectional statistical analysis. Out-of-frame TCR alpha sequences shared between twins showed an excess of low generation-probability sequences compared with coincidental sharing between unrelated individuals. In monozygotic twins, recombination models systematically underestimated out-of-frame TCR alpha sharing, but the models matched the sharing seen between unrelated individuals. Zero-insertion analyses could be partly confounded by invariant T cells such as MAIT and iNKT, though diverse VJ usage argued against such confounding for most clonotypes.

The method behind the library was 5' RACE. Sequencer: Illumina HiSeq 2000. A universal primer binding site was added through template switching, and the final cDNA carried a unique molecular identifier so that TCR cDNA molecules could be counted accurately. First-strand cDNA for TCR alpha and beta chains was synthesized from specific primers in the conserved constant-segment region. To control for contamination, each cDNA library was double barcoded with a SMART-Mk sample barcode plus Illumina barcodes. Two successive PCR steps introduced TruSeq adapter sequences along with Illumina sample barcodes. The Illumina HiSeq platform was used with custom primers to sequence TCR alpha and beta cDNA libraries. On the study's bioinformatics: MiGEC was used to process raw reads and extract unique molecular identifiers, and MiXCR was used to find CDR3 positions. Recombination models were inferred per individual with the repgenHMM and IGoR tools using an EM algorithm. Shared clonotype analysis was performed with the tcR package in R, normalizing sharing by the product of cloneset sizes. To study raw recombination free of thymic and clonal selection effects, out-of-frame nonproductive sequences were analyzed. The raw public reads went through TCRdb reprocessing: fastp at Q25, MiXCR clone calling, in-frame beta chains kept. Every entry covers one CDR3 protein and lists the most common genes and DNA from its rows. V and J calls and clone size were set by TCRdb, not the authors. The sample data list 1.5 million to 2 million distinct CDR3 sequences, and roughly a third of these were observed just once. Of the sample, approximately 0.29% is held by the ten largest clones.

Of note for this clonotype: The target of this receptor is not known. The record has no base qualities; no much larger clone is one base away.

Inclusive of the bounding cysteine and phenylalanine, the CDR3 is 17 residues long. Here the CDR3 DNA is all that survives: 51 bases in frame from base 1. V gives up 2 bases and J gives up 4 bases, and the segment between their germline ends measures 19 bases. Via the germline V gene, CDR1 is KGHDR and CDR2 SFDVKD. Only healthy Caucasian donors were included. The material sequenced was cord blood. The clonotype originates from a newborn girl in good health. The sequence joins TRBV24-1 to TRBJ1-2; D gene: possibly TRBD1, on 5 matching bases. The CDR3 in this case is CATSDWQFTRDLYGYTF. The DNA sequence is TGTGCCACCAGTGATTGGCAGTTTACCCGGGACCTCTATGGCTACACCTTC.